What follows is one T cell receptor (beta chain) and its context. This table comes from immunoSEQ multiplex PCR, and its TCRdb copy is limited to in-frame clones, with some not included. The sample contains tens of thousands of clones, 70% to 90% of which appear only once. This entry comes from a study of T cell changes during pregnancy in multiple sclerosis. With 2 bases removed from V and 8 bases from J, the gap between germline ends came to 19 bases. In germline, CDR1 is LGHNA, CDR2 YNFKEQ. CDR3 length equals 15 residues. This sequence joins TRBV4-2 and TRBJ2-7, with D possibly matching TRBD1 (6 bases). The sequence derives from a female donor with multiple sclerosis, enrolled in a pregnancy study. This sample comprised CD4+ T cells from peripheral blood mononuclear cells, obtained in the first trimester of pregnancy. The DNA for the CDR3 is TGTGCCAGCAGCCAACCAGGGGAATTTCAGGGGAAGCAGTACTTC. Its protein is CASSQPGEFQGKQYF.